The 10 T cell receptor beta chains reported below all come from one sample, sequenced in a study of T cells after yellow fever vaccination. MiXCR, run by TCRdb on the 5' RACE reads, gives a single entry per CDR3 protein. The sample carries more than 300,000 distinct CDR3 sequences, about 10% recorded once. Sequenced here: CD4+ T cells sorted from PBMCs, sampled 45 days after the yellow fever booster vaccination. These TCRs come from a man aged 18-30 years who received the YFV17D yellow fever vaccine.

This clonotype was seen a few times. CDR3 sequence (DNA): TGTGCCAGCAGCTTAGAATGGAAAGGAAACTGGCAGTATTTT. Its translation: CASSLEWKGNWQYF. The chain combines TRBV7-2 with TRBJ2-3; no definite D call. This CDR3 region has 14 residues. The germline V gene encodes CDR1 SGHTA and CDR2 FQGNSA. With 1 base removed from V and 11 bases from J, the gap between germline ends came to 16 bases.

The J gene is TRBJ2-7, the V gene TRBV10-3; tentative D call: TRBD1 (6 bases). The CDR3 consists of 14 residues. Germline V lookup: CDR1 ENHRY, CDR2 SYGVKD. V lost 6 bases and J 1 base, leaving 13 bases between the germline ends. In nucleotides, the CDR3 is TGTGCCATCAGCACAGGGACGGAGTCCTACGAGCAGTACGTC. This encodes CAISTGTESYEQYV.

This clonotype has just a few counts. CDR3: CSARSSGTSYNEQFF. The CDR3 DNA is TGCAGTGCTAGATCTAGCGGAACCTCCTACAATGAGCAGTTCTTC. The V and J genes are TRBV20-1 and TRBJ2-1; 7 bases agree with TRBD2. The V gene end was trimmed by 2 bases and the J gene end by 0 bases; junction bases not matched to a gene: 4. In germline, CDR1 is DFQATT, CDR2 SNEGSKA (reference sequence). This CDR3 contains 15 residues.

This clonotype has a handful of counts. The V call is TRBV11-1, the J call TRBJ1-1, with no clear D. This CDR3 comprises 14 residues. V was pared by 5 bases and J by 10 bases, with 20 bases between. Germline V gene lookup returns CDR1 SGHAT and CDR2 FQDESV (reference sequence). The CDR3 DNA is TGTGCCAGCAGCGCCTTTCGAGGACCGTTTGGAGCTTTCTTT. It yields the protein CASSAFRGPFGAFF.

A few counts support this clonotype. The V gene is TRBV6-5, the J gene TRBJ2-5, with D hard to call. Trimming stripped 8 bases from V and 5 bases from J, with 15 bases between. This CDR3 is built from 13 residues. From germline, CDR1 is MNHEY and CDR2 SVGAGI. CDR3 protein: CASGVVNAETQYF. The CDR3 bases are TGTGCCAGCGGGGTCGTGAACGCCGAGACCCAGTACTTC.

The chain couples TRBV6-6 to TRBJ2-1; 14 bases align to TRBD2. Germline-derived CDR1 and CDR2 are MNHNY and SVGAGI (reference sequence). Trimming at V came to 6 bases and at J to 5 bases, leaving 15 bases not matched to a gene. The CDR3 is made up of 19 amino acids. The CDR3 DNA is TGTGCCAGCAGGGGACCCCGACTAGCGGGGGGGCCAGACAACAATGAGCAGTTCTTC. It translates to CASRGPRLAGGPDNNEQFF.

The chain recombines TRBV9 with TRBJ1-2, with 9 bases identical to TRBD1. Trimming removed 3 bases from V and 4 bases from J; junction bases left unmatched: 10. The germline CDR1 and CDR2 sequences are SGDLS and YYNGEE. The CDR3 length is 16 residues. The CDR3 DNA reads TGTGCCAGCAGCGCCCGGGTGGACAGGGGAAGCTATGGCTACACCTTC. Protein product: CASSARVDRGSYGYTF.

The V and J genes are TRBV7-8 and TRBJ2-7, with D possibly being TRBD2 (6 bases). Germline CDR1 SGHVS, CDR2 FQNEAQ. This CDR3 spans 14 amino acids. V was shortened by 4 bases and J by 2 bases, with 12 bases between the two germline ends. CDR3 nucleotides: TGTGCCAGCAGCTCCCTACCGGGGGCCTACGAGCAGTACTTC. It codes for CASSSLPGAYEQYF.

The gene calls are TRBV4-3 and TRBJ2-5, with 11 bases that match TRBD2. From germline, CDR1 is LGHNA and CDR2 YSLEER. V was clipped by 2 bases and J by 5 bases; unmatched bases: 7. The CDR3 sequence is 16 residues long. The CDR3 coding sequence is TGCGCCAGCAGCCAACTAGCGGGGGGTTCGCAGGAGACCCAGTACTTC. Encoded protein: CASSQLAGGSQETQYF.

This clonotype was seen a few times. J is TRBJ1-4 and V is TRBV12-3 or TRBV12-4; D is unclear. The V end was cut by 5 bases, the J end by 5 bases, with 12 bases between. The CDR3 has 14 residues. For the CDR3, the DNA is TGTGCCAGCAGTCACCGGGCTCCAAATGAAAAACTGTTTTTT. It is translated as CASSHRAPNEKLFF.